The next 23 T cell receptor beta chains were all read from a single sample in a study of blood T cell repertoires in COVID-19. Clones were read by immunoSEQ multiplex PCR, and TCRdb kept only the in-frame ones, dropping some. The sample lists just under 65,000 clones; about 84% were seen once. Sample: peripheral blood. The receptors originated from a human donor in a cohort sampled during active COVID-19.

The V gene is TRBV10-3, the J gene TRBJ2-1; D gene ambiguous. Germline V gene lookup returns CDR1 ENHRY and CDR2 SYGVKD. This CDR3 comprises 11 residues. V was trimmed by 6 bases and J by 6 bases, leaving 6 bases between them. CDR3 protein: CAIRSSNEQFF. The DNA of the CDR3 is TGTGCCATCAGGTCTTCCAATGAGCAGTTCTTC.

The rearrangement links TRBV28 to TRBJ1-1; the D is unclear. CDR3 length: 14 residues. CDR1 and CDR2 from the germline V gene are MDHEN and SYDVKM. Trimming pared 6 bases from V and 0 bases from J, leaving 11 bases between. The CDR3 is CASRQAYMNTEAFF. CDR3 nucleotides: TGTGCCAGCAGGCAGGCGTACATGAACACTGAAGCTTTCTTT.

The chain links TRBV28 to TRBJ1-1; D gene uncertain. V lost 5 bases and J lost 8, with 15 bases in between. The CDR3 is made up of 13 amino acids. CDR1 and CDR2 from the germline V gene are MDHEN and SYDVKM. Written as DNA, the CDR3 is TGTGCCAGCAGTGGAGTGGGGAGCGGGGAAGCTTTCTTT. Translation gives CASSGVGSGEAFF. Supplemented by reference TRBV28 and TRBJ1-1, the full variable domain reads DVKVTQSSRYLVKRTGEKVFLECVQDMDHENMFWYRQDPGLGLRLIYFSYDVKMKEKGDIPEGYSVSREKKERFSLILESASTNQTSMYLCASSGVGSGEAFFGQGTRLTVV.

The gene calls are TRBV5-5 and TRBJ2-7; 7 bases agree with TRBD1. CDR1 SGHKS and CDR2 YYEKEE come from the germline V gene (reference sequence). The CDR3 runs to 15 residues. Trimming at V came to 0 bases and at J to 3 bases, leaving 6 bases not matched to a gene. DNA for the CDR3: TGTGCCAGCAGCTTGGGGGGGACAGATCTCTACGAGCAGTACTTC. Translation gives CASSLGGTDLYEQYF.

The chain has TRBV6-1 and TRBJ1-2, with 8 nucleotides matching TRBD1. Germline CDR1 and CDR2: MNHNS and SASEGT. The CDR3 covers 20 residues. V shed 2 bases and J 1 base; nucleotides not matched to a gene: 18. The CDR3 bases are TGTGCCAGCAGTGAAATTGGGATTTTACAGGGGGTCCGTAATAACTATGGCTACACCTTC. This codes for CASSEIGILQGVRNNYGYTF.

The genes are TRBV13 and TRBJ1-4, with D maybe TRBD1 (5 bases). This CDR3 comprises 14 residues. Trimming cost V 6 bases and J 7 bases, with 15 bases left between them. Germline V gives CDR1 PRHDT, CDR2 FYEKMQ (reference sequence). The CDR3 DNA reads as TGTGCCAGCAGGATCACGGGGGTAACTGAAAAACTGTTTTTT. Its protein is CASRITGVTEKLFF. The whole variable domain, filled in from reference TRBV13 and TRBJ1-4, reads AAGVIQSPRHLIKEKRETATLKCYPIPRHDTVYWYQQGPGQDPQFLISFYEKMQSDKGSIPDRFSAQQFSDYHSELNMSSLELGDSALYFCASRITGVTEKLFFGSGTQLSVL.

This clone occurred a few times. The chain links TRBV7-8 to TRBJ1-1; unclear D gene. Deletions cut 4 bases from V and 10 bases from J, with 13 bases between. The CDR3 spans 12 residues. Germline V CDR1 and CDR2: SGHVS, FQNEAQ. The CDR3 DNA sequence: TGTGCCAGCAGCTACGACACAGAAGGAGCTTTCTTT. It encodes CASSYDTEGAFF.

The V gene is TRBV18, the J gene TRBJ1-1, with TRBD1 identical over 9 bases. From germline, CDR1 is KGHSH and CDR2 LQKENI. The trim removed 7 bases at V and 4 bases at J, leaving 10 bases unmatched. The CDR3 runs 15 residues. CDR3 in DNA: TGTGCCAGCTACGTACAGGGGGCCCTCATCACTGAAGCTTTCTTT. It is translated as CASYVQGALITEAFF.

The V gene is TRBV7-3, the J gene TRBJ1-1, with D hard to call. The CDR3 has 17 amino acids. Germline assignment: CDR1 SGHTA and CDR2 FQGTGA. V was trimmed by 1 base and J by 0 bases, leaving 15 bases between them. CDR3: CASSLIGGTTMNTEAFF. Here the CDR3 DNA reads TGTGCCAGCAGCTTAATAGGCGGAACAACAATGAACACTGAAGCTTTCTTT.

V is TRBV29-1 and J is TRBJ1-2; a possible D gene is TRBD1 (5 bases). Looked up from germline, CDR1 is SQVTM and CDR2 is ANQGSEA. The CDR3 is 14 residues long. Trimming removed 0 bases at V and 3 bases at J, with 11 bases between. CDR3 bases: TGCAGCGTTGAAGATGGGGCGGGGTACTATGGCTACACCTTC. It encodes CSVEDGAGYYGYTF. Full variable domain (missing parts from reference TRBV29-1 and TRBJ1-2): SAVISQKPSRDICQRGTSLTIQCQVDSQVTMMFWYRQQPGQSLTLIATANQGSEATYESGFVIDKFPISRPNLTFSTLTVSNMSPEDSSIYLCSVEDGAGYYGYTFGSGTRLTVV.

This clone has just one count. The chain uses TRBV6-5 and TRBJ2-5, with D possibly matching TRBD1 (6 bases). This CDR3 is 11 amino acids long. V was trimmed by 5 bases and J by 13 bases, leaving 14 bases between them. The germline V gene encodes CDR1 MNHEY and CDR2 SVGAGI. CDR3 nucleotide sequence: TGTGCCAGCAGTACAGGGACGGTGATGTACTTC. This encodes CASSTGTVMYF.

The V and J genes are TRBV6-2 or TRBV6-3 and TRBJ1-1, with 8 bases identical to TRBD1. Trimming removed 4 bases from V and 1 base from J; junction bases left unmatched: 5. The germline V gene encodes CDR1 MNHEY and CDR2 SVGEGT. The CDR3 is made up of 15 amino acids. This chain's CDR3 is CASSFLQGANTEAFF. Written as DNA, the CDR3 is TGTGCCAGCAGTTTCCTCCAGGGGGCGAACACTGAAGCTTTCTTT.

This CDR3 reads CASSPQMGGTEAFF. CDR3 DNA sequence: TGTGCCAGCAGCCCCCAAATGGGGGGCACTGAAGCTTTCTTT. The chain joins TRBV7-2 to TRBJ1-1, with D maybe TRBD1 (5 bases). This CDR3 region has 14 residues. CDR1 and CDR2 from the germline V gene are SGHTA and FQGNSA. V lost 5 bases and J 4 bases, leaving 14 bases between the germline ends. Complete variable domain (other parts from reference TRBV7-2 and TRBJ1-1): GAGVSQSPSNKVTEKGKDVELRCDPISGHTALYWYRQSLGQGLEFLIYFQGNSAPDKSGLPSDRFSAERTGGSVSTLTIQRTQQEDSAVYLCASSPQMGGTEAFFGQGTRLTVV.

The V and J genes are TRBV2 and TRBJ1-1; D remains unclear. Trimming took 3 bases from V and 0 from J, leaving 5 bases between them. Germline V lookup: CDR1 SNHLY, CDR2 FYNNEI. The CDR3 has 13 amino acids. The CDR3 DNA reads TGTGCCAGCAGTGACCTCCTGAACACTGAAGCTTTCTTT. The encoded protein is CASSDLLNTEAFF.

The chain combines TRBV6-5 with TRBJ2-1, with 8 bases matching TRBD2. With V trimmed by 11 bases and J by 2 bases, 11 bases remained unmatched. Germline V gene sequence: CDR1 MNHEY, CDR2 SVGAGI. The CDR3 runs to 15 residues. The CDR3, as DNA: TGTGCCGGAGAAGCGGGGGTTGGGGCCTACAATGAGCAGTTCTTC. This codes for CAGEAGVGAYNEQFF.

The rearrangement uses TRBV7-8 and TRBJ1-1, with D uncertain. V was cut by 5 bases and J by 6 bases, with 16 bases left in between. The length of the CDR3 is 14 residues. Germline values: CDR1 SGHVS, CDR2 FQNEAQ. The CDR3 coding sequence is TGTGCCAGCAGCCACCCAGGACGGACTCCTGAAGCTTTCTTT. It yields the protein CASSHPGRTPEAFF. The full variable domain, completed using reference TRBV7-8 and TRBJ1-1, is GAGVSQSPRYKVAKRGQDVALRCDPISGHVSLFWYQQALGQGPEFLTYFQNEAQLDKSGLPSDRFFAERPEGSVSTLKIQRTQQEDSAVYLCASSHPGRTPEAFFGQGTRLTVV.

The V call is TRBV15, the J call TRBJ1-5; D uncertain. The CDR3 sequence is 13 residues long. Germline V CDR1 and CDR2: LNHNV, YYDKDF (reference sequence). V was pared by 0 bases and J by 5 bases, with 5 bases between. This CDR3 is CATSRETDQPQHF. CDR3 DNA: TGTGCCACCAGCAGAGAGACTGATCAGCCCCAGCATTTT.

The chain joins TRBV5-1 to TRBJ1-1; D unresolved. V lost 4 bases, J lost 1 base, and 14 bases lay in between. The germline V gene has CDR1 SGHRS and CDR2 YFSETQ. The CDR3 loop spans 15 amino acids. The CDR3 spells CASSPYAGWNTEAFF. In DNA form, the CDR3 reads TGCGCCAGCAGCCCCTACGCAGGTTGGAACACTGAAGCTTTCTTT.

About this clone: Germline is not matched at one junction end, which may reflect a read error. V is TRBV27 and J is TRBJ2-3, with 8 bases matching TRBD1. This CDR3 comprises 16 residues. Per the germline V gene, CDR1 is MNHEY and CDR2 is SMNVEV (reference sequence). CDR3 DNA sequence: TGTACCAGCAGTTTAATCGGACAGGGAAACCCCCATACGCAGTATTTT. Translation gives CTSSLIGQGNPHTQYF.

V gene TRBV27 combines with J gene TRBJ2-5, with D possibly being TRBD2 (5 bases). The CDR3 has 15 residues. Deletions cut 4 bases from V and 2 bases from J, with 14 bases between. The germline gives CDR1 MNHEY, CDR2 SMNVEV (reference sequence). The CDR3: CASSSPGVGQETQYF. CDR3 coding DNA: TGTGCCAGCAGTTCCCCCGGGGTAGGGCAAGAGACCCAGTACTTC.

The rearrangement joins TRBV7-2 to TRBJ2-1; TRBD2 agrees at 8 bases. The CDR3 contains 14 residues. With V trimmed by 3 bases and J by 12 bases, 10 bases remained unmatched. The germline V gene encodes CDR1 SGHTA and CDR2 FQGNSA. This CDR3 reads CASSLLGGAFVQFF. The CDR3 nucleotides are TGTGCCAGCAGCTTGCTCGGGGGGGCCTTTGTGCAGTTCTTC.

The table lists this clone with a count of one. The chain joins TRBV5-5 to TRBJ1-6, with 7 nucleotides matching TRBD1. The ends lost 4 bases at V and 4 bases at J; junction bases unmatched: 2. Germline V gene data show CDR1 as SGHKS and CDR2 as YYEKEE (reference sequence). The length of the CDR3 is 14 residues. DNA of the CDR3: TGTGCCAGCAGCCCAGGGGGTTATAATTCACCCCTCCACTTT. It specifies CASSPGGYNSPLHF.

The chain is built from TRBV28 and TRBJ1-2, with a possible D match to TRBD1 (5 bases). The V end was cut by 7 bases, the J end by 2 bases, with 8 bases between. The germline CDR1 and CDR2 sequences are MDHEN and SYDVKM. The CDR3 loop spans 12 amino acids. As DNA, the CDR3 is TGTGCCAGCACGACAGAAAACTATGGCTACACCTTC. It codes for CASTTENYGYTF.